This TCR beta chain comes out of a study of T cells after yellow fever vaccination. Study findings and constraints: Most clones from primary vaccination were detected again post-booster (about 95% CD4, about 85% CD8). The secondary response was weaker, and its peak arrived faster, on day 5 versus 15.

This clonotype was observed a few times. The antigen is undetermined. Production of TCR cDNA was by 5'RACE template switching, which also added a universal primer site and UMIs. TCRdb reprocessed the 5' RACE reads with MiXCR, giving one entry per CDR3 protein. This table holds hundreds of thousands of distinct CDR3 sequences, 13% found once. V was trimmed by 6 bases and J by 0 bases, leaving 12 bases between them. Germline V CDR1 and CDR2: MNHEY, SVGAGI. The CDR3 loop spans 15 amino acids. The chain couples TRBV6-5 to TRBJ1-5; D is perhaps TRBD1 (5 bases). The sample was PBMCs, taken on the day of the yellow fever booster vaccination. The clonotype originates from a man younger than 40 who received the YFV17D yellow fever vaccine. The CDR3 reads CASSLTENSNQPQHF. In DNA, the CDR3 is TGTGCCAGCAGCCTGACAGAAAATAGCAATCAGCCCCAGCATTTT.